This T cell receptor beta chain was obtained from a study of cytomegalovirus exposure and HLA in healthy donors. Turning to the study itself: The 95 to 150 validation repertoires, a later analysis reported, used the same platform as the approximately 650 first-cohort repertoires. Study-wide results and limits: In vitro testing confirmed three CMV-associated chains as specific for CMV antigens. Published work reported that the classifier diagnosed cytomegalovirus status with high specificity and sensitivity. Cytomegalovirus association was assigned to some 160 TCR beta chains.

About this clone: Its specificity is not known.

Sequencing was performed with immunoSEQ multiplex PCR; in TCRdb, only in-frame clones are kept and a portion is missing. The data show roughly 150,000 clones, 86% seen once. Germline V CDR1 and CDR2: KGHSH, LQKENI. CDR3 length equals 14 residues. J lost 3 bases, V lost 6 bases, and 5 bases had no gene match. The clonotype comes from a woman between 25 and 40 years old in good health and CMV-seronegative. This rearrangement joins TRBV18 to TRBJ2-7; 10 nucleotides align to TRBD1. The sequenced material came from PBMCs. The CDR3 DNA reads TGTGCCAGCTCTCAGGACAGGGGGTACTACGAGCAGTACTTC. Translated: CASSQDRGYYEQYF.